This TCR beta chain was retrieved from a study of cytomegalovirus exposure and HLA in healthy donors. In the study overall: In a previous analysis, more than 90 million unique TCR beta sequences were found from some 200 million T cells.

Broader study findings: TRBV6-2, TRBV6-3 and other indistinguishable V segments were excluded. Testing in vitro showed a few CMV-associated chains specific for CMV antigens.

V lost 1 base to trimming and J lost 3 bases, with 10 bases between them. Germline V gene lookup returns CDR1 SGHTA and CDR2 FQGNSA. The CDR3 totals 14 residues. About this clone: Its matching antigen is unknown.

This PCR relied on a set of 60 Vbeta primers and 13 Jbeta primers. Clones were read by immunoSEQ multiplex PCR, and TCRdb kept only the in-frame ones, dropping some. The table shows 150,000 to 200,000 clones, with around 80% occurring only once. The donors comprised healthy bone marrow donors. The sequenced sample consisted of PBMCs. The chain uses TRBV7-2 and TRBJ2-7; D is perhaps TRBD1 (6 bases). This sequence was found in a young woman in good health and CMV-seropositive. The CDR3 DNA reads as TGTGCCAGCAGCTTAGGTCTACAGGGCTACGAGCAGTACTTC. Translated, it gives CASSLGLQGYEQYF.